This T cell receptor beta chain was found in a study of cytotoxic CD8 clonotypes in ibrutinib-treated CLL. There are a few counts of this clone. TCRdb's table, derived via immunoSEQ multiplex PCR, lists solely in-frame clones and lacks some. This sample carries about 86,000 clones, more than 70% of them seen once, and the ten largest clones take around 5.4%. In germline, CDR1 is MNHEY, CDR2 SMNVEV (reference sequence). The length of the CDR3 is 13 residues. The V gene lost 0 bases and the J gene lost 6 bases, with 5 bases spanning the gap. Sequencing was performed on PBMCs, taken before ibrutinib treatment. This receptor was obtained from a human donor with chronic lymphocytic leukemia. This chain links TRBV27 with TRBJ2-2, with D perhaps assigned TRBD1 or TRBD2 (5 bases each). CDR3 protein: CASSLSGAGELFF. The CDR3 bases are TGTGCCAGCAGTTTATCGGGGGCCGGGGAGCTGTTTTTT.